Below are 20 T cell receptor beta chains sequenced from a single sample in a study of vaccination effects on CD4 cells after COVID-19. Method: immunoSEQ multiplex PCR; TCRdb's copy keeps in-frame clones and lacks some. The sample gives approximately 74,000 clones, nearly 75% of which show up once; about 2.3% is in the top ten. CD4+ T cell isolation took place after 10 days of culture. Two doses of either BNT162b2 or mRNA-1273 were given to each participant. These receptors' targets are unknown. The material was CD4+ T cells from PBMCs cultured without peptide, obtained after COVID-19 vaccination. The receptors stem from a human donor who received a COVID-19 vaccine.

The chain links TRBV6-4 to TRBJ2-2; TRBD2 is a possible D gene (6 bases). The germline V and J ends were trimmed by 4 bases and 5 bases, with 14 bases remaining between them. Germline CDR1 is MRHNA and CDR2 is SNTAGT. The CDR3 runs to 15 residues. The CDR3 bases are TGTGCCAGCAGTGTGAGTAGAGGAGGGACCGGGGAGCTGTTTTTT. Translation: CASSVSRGGTGELFF.

The chain has TRBV5-3 and TRBJ1-1, with D unclear. TRBV5-3 is an ORF, and what it does is uncertain. V was cut by 4 bases and J by 0 bases, with 10 bases left in between. The CDR3 is 14 residues long. The CDR3 protein is CARSSPAVNTEAFF. The CDR3 DNA is TGTGCCAGAAGCAGCCCCGCCGTGAACACTGAAGCTTTCTTT.

This clone was counted between two and nine times. CDR3: CASSPGQNEQFF. CDR3 bases: TGTGCCAGCAGCCCAGGGCAAAATGAGCAGTTCTTC. This chain uses TRBV7-3 with TRBJ2-1; maybe TRBD1 (5 bases). Trimming left V 5 bases short and J 7 bases short, with 9 bases between. The CDR3 sequence is 12 residues long. The germline V gene encodes CDR1 SGHTA and CDR2 FQGTGA.

The J gene is TRBJ1-2, the V gene TRBV10-3; D not certain. V was pared by 3 bases and J by 4 bases, with 9 bases between. CDR1 is ENHRY and CDR2 is SYGVKD in the germline V gene. The CDR3 has 13 amino acids. The CDR3 loop is CAISDPRFYGYTF. In DNA form, the CDR3 reads TGTGCCATCAGTGATCCCCGATTCTATGGCTACACCTTC.

The DNA for the CDR3 is TGCAGTGCTAGTCACAACACTGAAGCTTTCTTT. Amino acid sequence: CSASHNTEAFF. J is TRBJ1-1 and V is TRBV20-1; D unresolved. The germline CDR1 and CDR2 sequences are DFQATT and SNEGSKA (reference sequence). The V end lost 3 bases, the J end lost 2 bases, and 4 bases lay between the germline ends. The CDR3 has 11 residues.

The chain carries TRBV2 and TRBJ1-6; 9 nucleotides agree with TRBD1. V lost 6 bases to trimming and J lost 6 bases; unmatched junction nucleotides: 6. CDR3 length equals 15 residues. Germline V gene lookup returns CDR1 SNHLY and CDR2 FYNNEI. The CDR3 sequence is CASSWGQGGNSPLHF. CDR3 DNA sequence: TGTGCCAGCAGCTGGGGACAGGGAGGTAATTCACCCCTCCACTTT. The variable domain in full, with the rest retrieved from reference TRBV2 and TRBJ1-6, is EPEVTQTPSHQVTQMGQEVILRCVPISNHLYFYWYRQILGQKVEFLVSFYNNEISEKSEIFDDQFSVERPDGSNFTLKIRSTKLEDSAMYFCASSWGQGGNSPLHFGNGTRLTVT.

In this sample, this clone turned up a few times. The J gene is TRBJ1-3, the V gene TRBV4-3; D remains ambiguous. The germline V and J ends were trimmed by 4 bases and 3 bases, with 7 bases remaining between them. This CDR3 is built from 13 residues. CDR1 is LGHNA, CDR2 YSLEER, per germline. CDR3 coding DNA: TGCGCCAGCAGCCGGGAGGGTGGAAACACCATATATTTT. Protein: CASSREGGNTIYF.

The CDR3 bases are TGTGCCAGCAGCTCAAGATTGGGGGGCACAGATACGCAGTATTTT. The encoded protein is CASSSRLGGTDTQYF. The V gene is TRBV6-6, the J gene TRBJ2-3; either TRBD1 or TRBD2 may fit D (5 bases each). Germline loops: CDR1 MNHNY, CDR2 SVGAGI (reference sequence). Trimming cost V 6 bases and J 1 base, with 14 bases left between them. There are 15 residues in the CDR3.

This rearrangement joins TRBV5-8 to TRBJ1-5; 7 nucleotides align to TRBD1. V dropped 1 base and J dropped 2; count of bases not matched to a gene: 3. The CDR3 totals 15 residues. The germline V gene has CDR1 SGHTS and CDR2 YDEGEE. The CDR3 loop is CASSLQGGGNQPQHF. CDR3 nucleotides: TGTGCCAGCAGCTTGCAAGGGGGCGGCAATCAGCCCCAGCATTTT.

The rearrangement links TRBV5-1 to TRBJ2-2, with D perhaps matching TRBD1 (5 bases). The CDR3 has 16 amino acids. Trimming pared 0 bases from V and 6 bases from J, leaving 15 bases between. Per the germline V gene, CDR1 is SGHRS and CDR2 is YFSETQ. In DNA form, the CDR3 reads TGCGCCAGCAGCTTGGATTGGCAGGGAAGGGCCGGGGAGCTGTTTTTT. It codes for CASSLDWQGRAGELFF.

DNA for the CDR3: TGCGCCAGCAGCTTGGGACAGCAAGAGACCCAGTACTTC. Amino acids: CASSLGQQETQYF. The V gene is TRBV5-1, the J gene TRBJ2-5; tentative D call: TRBD1 (5 bases). Germline V gene sequence: CDR1 SGHRS, CDR2 YFSETQ. With 0 bases removed from V and 2 bases from J, the gap between germline ends came to 5 bases. The CDR3 is 13 residues long.

This chain joins TRBV3-1 (or the pseudogene TRBV3-2) and TRBJ2-6; D is possibly TRBD1 (5 bases). The CDR3 runs 18 residues. Between the trimmed V and J ends, which lost 0 bases and 0 bases, there was a span of 12 bases. Germline V gives CDR1 LGHDT, CDR2 YNNKEL (reference sequence). The CDR3 sequence is CASSQDSGQDSGANVLTF. The DNA for the CDR3 is TGTGCCAGCAGCCAAGATTCAGGGCAAGACTCTGGGGCCAACGTCCTGACTTTC.

The V and J genes are TRBV29-1 and TRBJ2-2, with 7 bases matching TRBD2. This CDR3 has 15 residues. The J segment lost 4 bases and the V segment lost 3 bases, leaving 8 bases of the junction unmatched. Germline CDR1 SQVTM, CDR2 ANQGSEA. The CDR3 DNA follows: TGCAGCGTTGAGGGGGGGTCGGGGAGCACCGGGGAGCTGTTTTTT. This encodes CSVEGGSGSTGELFF.

The rearrangement joins TRBV7-8 to TRBJ2-3; 13 bases fit TRBD2. The CDR3 consists of 14 residues. After removal of 5 bases from V and 8 bases from J, the junction contained 4 bases not matched to a gene. Germline V gene sequence: CDR1 SGHVS, CDR2 FQNEAQ. CDR3 residues: CASSPGLAGVTQYF. The CDR3 DNA reads TGTGCCAGCAGCCCCGGACTAGCGGGGGTTACGCAGTATTTT. Using reference TRBV7-8 and TRBJ2-3 for the parts outside the CDR3, the full variable domain is GAGVSQSPRYKVAKRGQDVALRCDPISGHVSLFWYQQALGQGPEFLTYFQNEAQLDKSGLPSDRFFAERPEGSVSTLKIQRTQQEDSAVYLCASSPGLAGVTQYFGPGTRLTVL.

In DNA, the CDR3 is TGTGCCTGGAGCGCTAGCGTTAACTATGGCTACACCTTC. This encodes CAWSASVNYGYTF. The V gene is TRBV30, the J gene TRBJ1-2, with D hard to call. The CDR3 runs 13 residues. Germline CDR1 reads GTSNPN; CDR2 reads SVGIG (reference sequence). The V gene lost 3 bases and the J gene lost 1 base, with 9 bases spanning the gap. Together with reference TRBV30 and TRBJ1-2, the CDR3 gives the full variable domain: SQTIHQWPATLVQPVGSPLSLECTVEGTSNPNLYWYRQAAGRGLQLLFYSVGIGQISSEVPQNLSASRPQDRQFILSSKKLLLSDSGFYLCAWSASVNYGYTFGSGTRLTVV.

V gene TRBV6-1 combines with J gene TRBJ1-2; a possible D gene is TRBD1 (6 bases). Trimming pared 2 bases from V and 2 bases from J, leaving 12 bases between. The CDR3 extends over 15 amino acids. Germline loops: CDR1 MNHNS, CDR2 SASEGT. The CDR3 DNA follows: TGTGCCAGCAGTGAACAGGGACAAGTAAACTATGGCTACACCTTC. Encoded protein: CASSEQGQVNYGYTF.

The chain has TRBV6-5 and TRBJ1-6; weak D call: TRBD1 (6 bases). Trimming stripped 2 bases from V and 2 bases from J, with 7 bases between. The CDR3 has 15 amino acids. Per germline, CDR1 MNHEY and CDR2 SVGAGI. In nucleotides, the CDR3 is TGTGCCAGCAGTTACGGGGGCCCCTATAATTCACCCCTCCACTTT. The encoded protein is CASSYGGPYNSPLHF.

The chain has TRBV25-1 and TRBJ2-7; perhaps D is TRBD1 or TRBD2 (5 bases each). Germline V CDR1 and CDR2: MGHDK, SYGVNS. This CDR3 has 14 residues. V was trimmed by 4 bases and J by 4 bases, leaving 14 bases between them. CDR3 coding DNA: TGTGCCAGCAGTGTTGCGAGGGGCGCGTACGAGCAGTACGTC. Protein: CASSVARGAYEQYV.

The chain is built from TRBV19 and TRBJ1-5, with 11 nucleotides matching TRBD1. The germline gives CDR1 LNHDA, CDR2 SQIVND (reference sequence). The length of the CDR3 is 15 residues. Losses at the gene ends were 5 bases for V and 6 bases for J; bases not matched to a gene: 6. The CDR3 DNA is TGTGCCAGTAGTCCCCGGACAGGGGGCGGTCAGCCCCAGCATTTT. Translation: CASSPRTGGGQPQHF.

The table lists this clone with a count of one. This rearrangement joins TRBV29-1 to TRBJ2-3; TRBD1 might be the D (6 bases). CDR1 is SQVTM and CDR2 is ANQGSEA in the germline V gene. The length of the CDR3 is 14 residues. The germline V and J ends were trimmed by 6 bases and 2 bases, with 15 bases remaining between them. Written as DNA, the CDR3 is TGCAGCGTGGGGGCCCCCCAGATCACAGATACGCAGTATTTT. Amino acids: CSVGAPQITDTQYF.